A single TCR beta chain is shown here with its context. This record belongs to a study of chemoradiotherapy in HPV16-positive cancers. The method was immunoSEQ multiplex PCR; TCRdb's version includes in-frame clones alone and lacks a portion of them. The table shows under 7,500 clones, with 91% occurring only once. Per germline, CDR1 MDHEN and CDR2 SYDVKM. V was clipped by 1 base and J by 1 base, with 14 bases between them. The CDR3 runs to 16 residues. The starting material was blood, obtained from a patient who underwent chemoradiotherapy. This TCR derives from a human donor with HPV-associated anogenital cancer. This chain uses TRBV28 with TRBJ2-7; D ambiguous. The CDR3 DNA is TGTGCCAGCAGTTTATTTAGGGCTAGACTTTCCTACGAGCAGTACTTC. The encoded protein is CASSLFRARLSYEQYF.